The 7 T cell receptor beta chains in this list originate from one sample, sequenced in a study of cytomegalovirus exposure and HLA in healthy donors. This PCR relied on a set of 60 Vbeta primers and 13 Jbeta primers. The repertoire was sequenced with immunoSEQ multiplex PCR; TCRdb's copy has only in-frame clones and lacks some. The sample shows some 94,000 clones, around 77% of them seen only once. The sample consisted of PBMCs. These receptors were obtained from a man between 35 and 55 years old in good health and CMV-seronegative.

The V and J genes are TRBV5-4 and TRBJ2-4; D possibly corresponds to TRBD1 (6 bases). The CDR3 is 14 amino acids. V shed 3 bases and J shed 5 bases, with 12 bases lying between them. CDR1 is SGHNT and CDR2 is YYREEE in the germline V gene (reference sequence). The CDR3 reads CASSSQGIQNIQYF. In DNA form, the CDR3 reads TGTGCCAGCAGCTCACAGGGTATCCAAAACATTCAGTACTTC.

This chain joins TRBV29-1 and TRBJ1-5; D is undetermined. The germline CDR1 and CDR2 sequences are SQVTM and ANQGSEA. There are 12 residues in the CDR3. V shed 6 bases and J shed 0 bases, with 6 bases lying between them. The CDR3: CSVRNSNQPQHF. CDR3 DNA: TGCAGCGTCAGAAATAGCAATCAGCCCCAGCATTTT.

Comments on this clone: The junction departs from germline at one end; a sequencing error may be responsible. The rearrangement joins TRBV6-6 to TRBJ2-3; no clear D. This CDR3 spans 14 amino acids. Germline V lookup: CDR1 MNHNY, CDR2 SVGAGI (reference sequence). For the CDR3, the DNA is TGTGCCAGCAGTCACTCCAGTCCGAAAGATACGCAGTATTTT. This gives the protein CASSHSSPKDTQYF.

The chain uses TRBV7-3 and TRBJ1-1, with TRBD1 matching over 7 bases. CDR1 is SGHTA, CDR2 FQGTGA, per germline. CDR3 length: 14 amino acids. The ends lost 5 bases at V and 1 base at J; junction bases unmatched: 4. Here the CDR3 reads CASSPRDRNTEAFF. The CDR3 nucleotides are TGTGCCAGCAGCCCTCGGGACAGGAACACTGAAGCTTTCTTT.

CDR3 in amino acids: CASSPGVVEAFF. DNA for the CDR3: TGTGCCAGCAGCCCGGGGGTCGTTGAAGCTTTCTTT. V and J are TRBV6-6 and TRBJ1-1; possibly TRBD1 for D (5 bases). Looked up from germline, CDR1 is MNHNY and CDR2 is SVGAGI (reference sequence). The CDR3 covers 12 residues. The ends were cut back, 6 bases at V and 7 bases at J, with 12 bases in the middle.

Sample share makes this clone medium-sized. The chain has TRBV5-5 and TRBJ2-7; 8 nucleotides line up with TRBD1. Germline assignment: CDR1 SGHKS and CDR2 YYEKEE (reference sequence). The V and J ends lost 5 bases and 3 bases, in that order; junction bases with no gene match: 10. This CDR3 spans 15 amino acids. The CDR3 is CASRGGQGAFYEQYF. CDR3 in DNA: TGTGCCAGCAGAGGGGGGCAGGGGGCGTTCTACGAGCAGTACTTC.

The chain recombines TRBV4-2 with TRBJ1-1; 10 positions match TRBD1. The trim removed 3 bases at V and 3 bases at J, leaving 4 bases unmatched. The CDR3 is 15 residues long. Germline V gene lookup returns CDR1 LGHNA and CDR2 YNFKEQ. The CDR3 loop is CASSQRQGADTEAFF. The CDR3 DNA follows: TGTGCCAGCAGCCAGAGACAGGGGGCGGACACTGAAGCTTTCTTT.